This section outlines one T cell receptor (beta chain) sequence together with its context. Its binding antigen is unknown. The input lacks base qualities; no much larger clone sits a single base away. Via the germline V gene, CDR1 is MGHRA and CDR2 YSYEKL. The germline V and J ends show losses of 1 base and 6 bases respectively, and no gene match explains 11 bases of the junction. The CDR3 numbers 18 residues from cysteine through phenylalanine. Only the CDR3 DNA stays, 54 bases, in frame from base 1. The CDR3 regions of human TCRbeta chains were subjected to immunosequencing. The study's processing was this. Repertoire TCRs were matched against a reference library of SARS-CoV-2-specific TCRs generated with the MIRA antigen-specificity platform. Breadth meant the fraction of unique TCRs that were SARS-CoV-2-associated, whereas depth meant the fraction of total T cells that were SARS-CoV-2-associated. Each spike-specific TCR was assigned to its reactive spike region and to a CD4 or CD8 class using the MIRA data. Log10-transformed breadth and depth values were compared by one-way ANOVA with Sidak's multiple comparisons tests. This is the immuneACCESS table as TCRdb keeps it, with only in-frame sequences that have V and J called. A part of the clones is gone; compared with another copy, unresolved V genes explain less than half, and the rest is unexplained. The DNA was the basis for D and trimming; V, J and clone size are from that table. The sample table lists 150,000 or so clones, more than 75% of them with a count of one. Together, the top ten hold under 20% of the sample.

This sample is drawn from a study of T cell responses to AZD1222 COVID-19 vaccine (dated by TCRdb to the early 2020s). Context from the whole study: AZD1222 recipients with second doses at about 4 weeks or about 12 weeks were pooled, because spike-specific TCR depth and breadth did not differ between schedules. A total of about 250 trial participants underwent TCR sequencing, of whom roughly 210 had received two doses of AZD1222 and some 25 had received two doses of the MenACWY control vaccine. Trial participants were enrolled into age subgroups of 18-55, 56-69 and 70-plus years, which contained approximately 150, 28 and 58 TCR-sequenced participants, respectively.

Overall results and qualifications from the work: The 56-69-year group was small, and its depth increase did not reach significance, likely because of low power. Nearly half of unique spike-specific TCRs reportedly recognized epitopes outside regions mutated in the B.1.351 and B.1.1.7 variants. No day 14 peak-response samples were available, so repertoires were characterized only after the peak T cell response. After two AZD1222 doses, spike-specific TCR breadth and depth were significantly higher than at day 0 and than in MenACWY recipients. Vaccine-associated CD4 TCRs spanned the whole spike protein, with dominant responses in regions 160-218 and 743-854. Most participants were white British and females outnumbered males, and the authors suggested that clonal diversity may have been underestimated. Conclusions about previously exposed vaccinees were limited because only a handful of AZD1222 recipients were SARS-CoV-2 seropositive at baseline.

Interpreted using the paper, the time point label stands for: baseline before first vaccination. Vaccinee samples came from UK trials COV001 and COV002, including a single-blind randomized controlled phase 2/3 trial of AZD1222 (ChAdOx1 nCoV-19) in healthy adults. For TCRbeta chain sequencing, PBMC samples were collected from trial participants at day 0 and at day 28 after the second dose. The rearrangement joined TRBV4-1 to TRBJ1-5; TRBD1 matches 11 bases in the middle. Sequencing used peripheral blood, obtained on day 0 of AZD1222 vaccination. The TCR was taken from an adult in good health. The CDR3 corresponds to CASSQVPGQGGLVQPQHF. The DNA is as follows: TGCGCCAGCAGCCAAGTCCCGGGACAGGGGGGCTTGGTTCAGCCCCAGCATTTT.